Presented here are 25 T cell receptor beta chains from one specimen sequenced in a study of CD8 T cells in Susac syndrome. It was with random hexamers that about 0.45 to 1 ug RNA was reverse transcribed. Using its own MiXCR run on the immunoSEQ multiplex PCR reads, TCRdb lists one record per CDR3 protein. The table includes around 45,000 distinct CDR3 sequences, about 92% detected once. Sequenced sample: CD8+ T cells from PBMCs. The receptors were sampled from a human donor in good health.

The chain carries TRBV2 and TRBJ2-5; 7 bases are shared with TRBD2. From germline, CDR1 is SNHLY and CDR2 FYNNEI. Trimming at V came to 6 bases and at J to 5 bases, leaving 15 bases not matched to a gene. The CDR3 covers 16 residues. This chain's CDR3 is CASSYGGTTGGETQYF. For the CDR3, the DNA is TGTGCCAGCAGCTACGGTGGGACTACCGGGGGGGAGACCCAGTACTTC.

This clonotype was recorded only once. The gene calls are TRBV5-6 and TRBJ1-5; D not certain. CDR3 length equals 14 residues. The V gene lost 4 bases and the J gene lost 7 bases, with 15 bases spanning the gap. CDR1 is SGHDT, CDR2 YYEEEE, per germline. The CDR3 DNA sequence: TGTGCCAGCAGCCTGAGGACCCCTGGGCAGCCCCAGCATTTT. Translated: CASSLRTPGQPQHF.

This chain joins TRBV4-3 and TRBJ2-1; D is perhaps TRBD2 (6 bases). V lost 0 bases, J lost 8 bases, and 11 bases lay in between. CDR3 length equals 14 residues. Germline V lookup: CDR1 LGHNA, CDR2 YSLEER. CDR3 in DNA: TGCGCCAGCAGCCAAGATTCGACGGGAGATGAGCAGTTCTTC. Translated, it gives CASSQDSTGDEQFF.

The chain has TRBV27 and TRBJ2-7; D call uncertain. The CDR3 consists of 11 residues. The V gene's germline CDR1 is MNHEY and CDR2 SMNVEV (reference sequence). V was shortened by 1 base and J by 5 bases, with 3 bases between the two germline ends. DNA of the CDR3: TGTGCCAGCAGTTTATATAACGAGCAGTACTTC. This encodes CASSLYNEQYF.

The chain combines TRBV27 with TRBJ2-7, with D perhaps matching TRBD1 (6 bases). Germline CDR1 reads MNHEY; CDR2 reads SMNVEV (reference sequence). The length of the CDR3 is 12 residues. The V and J ends lost 2 bases and 7 bases respectively, with 9 bases between them. DNA for the CDR3: TGTGCCAGCAGTTTACAAGGGGGAGAGCAGTACTTC. Protein: CASSLQGGEQYF.

The chain employs TRBV10-3 and TRBJ2-7; D is undetermined. CDR3 length equals 14 residues. Deletions cut 0 bases from V and 7 bases from J, with 13 bases between. Germline V gene lookup returns CDR1 ENHRY and CDR2 SYGVKD. CDR3 region: CAISESVYLREQYF. The CDR3 DNA sequence: TGTGCCATCAGTGAGTCGGTCTACTTGAGGGAGCAGTACTTC.

The V gene is TRBV27, the J gene TRBJ2-1; TRBD2 is a possible D gene (5 bases). This CDR3 is 14 amino acids long. Germline CDR1 reads MNHEY; CDR2 reads SMNVEV (reference sequence). Trimming cost V 4 bases and J 0 bases, with 7 bases left between them. Here the CDR3 reads CASSYAGSYNEQFF. The CDR3 nucleotides are TGTGCCAGCAGTTATGCGGGCTCCTACAATGAGCAGTTCTTC.

The CDR3 spells CASSGVGYTEAFF. CDR3 DNA: TGTGCCAGTAGTGGGGTTGGGTACACTGAAGCTTTCTTT. V is TRBV19 and J is TRBJ1-1; no firm D call. V lost 5 bases, J lost 3 bases, and 10 bases lay in between. Germline loops: CDR1 LNHDA, CDR2 SQIVND (reference sequence). This CDR3 spans 13 amino acids.

This clonotype was detected only a few times. The gene calls are TRBV12-3 or TRBV12-4 and TRBJ2-3, with D perhaps matching TRBD2 (6 bases). CDR3 length equals 15 residues. Trimming removed 5 bases at V and 2 bases at J, with 14 bases between. CDR3 in DNA: TGTGCCAGCAGTAGGGACTCAGCCTTCACAGATACGCAGTATTTT. Translated, it gives CASSRDSAFTDTQYF.

The rearrangement links TRBV5-6 to TRBJ1-2, with 7 bases fitting TRBD1. After removal of 4 bases from V and 8 bases from J, the junction contained 8 bases not matched to a gene. From germline, CDR1 is SGHDT and CDR2 YYEEEE. The CDR3 is 13 residues long. The CDR3 DNA sequence: TGTGCCAGCAGCCCTCCCGGGACAGACGGCTACACCTTC. It is translated as CASSPPGTDGYTF.

This clonotype was counted once. The chain has TRBV4-3 and TRBJ2-3; the match to TRBD2 covers 9 bases. The germline V gene encodes CDR1 LGHNA and CDR2 YSLEER. This CDR3 is 16 amino acids long. J lost 4 bases, V lost 1 base, and 6 bases had no gene match. The CDR3 region has the DNA TGCGCCAGCAGCCAAGCCGCTAGCGGGGCCCCAGATACGCAGTATTTT. It translates to CASSQAASGAPDTQYF.

The chain recombines TRBV10-2 with TRBJ2-1; 12 positions match TRBD2. The V gene's germline CDR1 is WSHSY and CDR2 SAAADI. The J segment lost 10 bases and the V segment lost 5 bases, leaving 3 bases of the junction unmatched. CDR3 length equals 13 residues. The CDR3 bases are TGCGCCAGCAGTCGACTAGCGGGAGACGAGCAGTTCTTC. Translation gives CASSRLAGDEQFF.

The rearrangement links TRBV2 to TRBJ2-3, with D unclear. V shed 3 bases and J shed 3 bases, with 22 bases lying between them. The CDR3 is 18 residues long. Germline CDR1 is SNHLY and CDR2 is FYNNEI. DNA for the CDR3: TGTGCCAGCAGTGACAGCGACGAGGACCACCGCTGGACAGATACGCAGTATTTT. Its translation: CASSDSDEDHRWTDTQYF. Looking up the rest from reference TRBV2 and TRBJ2-3 gives the full variable domain: EPEVTQTPSHQVTQMGQEVILRCVPISNHLYFYWYRQILGQKVEFLVSFYNNEISEKSEIFDDQFSVERPDGSNFTLKIRSTKLEDSAMYFCASSDSDEDHRWTDTQYFGPGTRLTVL.

As DNA, the CDR3 is TGTGCCGCCTGCCGACGGCGGGAGATCCAAGAGACCCAGTACTTC. Its protein product is CAACRRREIQETQYF. The J gene is TRBJ2-5, the V gene TRBV6-2 or TRBV6-3; the match to TRBD2 covers 7 bases. Germline V gene sequence: CDR1 MNHEY, CDR2 SVGEGT. The CDR3 has 15 residues. V gave up 11 bases and J gave up 1 base; unmatched junction bases: 13.

This clonotype appeared a single time. The chain has TRBV14 and TRBJ2-7; D remains unclear. The CDR3 has 13 amino acids. The V gene's germline CDR1 is SGHDN and CDR2 FVKESK. The ends were cut back, 4 bases at V and 3 bases at J, with 10 bases in the middle. In nucleotides, the CDR3 is TGTGCCAGCAGCCCAGCCCCCAGCTACGAGCAGTACTTC. This encodes CASSPAPSYEQYF.

In DNA, the CDR3 is TGTGCCAGCAGTGAATCCGGGACAGGGAATCAGCCCCAGCATTTT. The encoded protein is CASSESGTGNQPQHF. The V call is TRBV25-1, the J call TRBJ1-5, with 9 bases matching TRBD1. Germline loops: CDR1 MGHDK, CDR2 SYGVNS. This CDR3 has 15 residues. Trimming cost V 1 base and J 4 bases; bases outside gene matches: 2.

The chain links TRBV5-1 to TRBJ2-1, with 12 bases that match TRBD2. The CDR3 sequence is 17 residues long. V shed 3 bases, J shed 3 bases, and the junction held 7 bases outside the gene matches. Germline CDR1 reads SGHRS; CDR2 reads YFSETQ. DNA for the CDR3: TGCGCCAGCAGCTCTCTAGCGGGAGGGCCGGTCTACAATGAGCAGTTCTTC. It codes for CASSSLAGGPVYNEQFF. The full variable domain, in which reference TRBV5-1 and TRBJ2-1 provide the parts outside the CDR3, is KAGVTQTPRYLIKTRGQQVTLSCSPISGHRSVSWYQQTPGQGLQFLFEYFSETQRNKGNFPGRFSGRQFSNSRSEMNVSTLELGDSALYLCASSSLAGGPVYNEQFFGPGTRLTVL.

The chain combines TRBV27 with TRBJ2-5; TRBD1 aligns across 11 bases. The V gene end was trimmed by 4 bases and the J gene end by 4 bases; junction bases not matched to a gene: 5. Looked up from germline, CDR1 is MNHEY and CDR2 is SMNVEV (reference sequence). The CDR3 sequence is 15 residues long. CDR3 amino acids: CASSSGQGAGETQYF. In nucleotides, the CDR3 is TGTGCCAGCAGTTCTGGACAGGGGGCGGGAGAGACCCAGTACTTC.

This rearrangement joins TRBV7-2 to TRBJ2-1, with D tentatively TRBD1 (5 bases). V was shortened by 0 bases and J by 3 bases, with 9 bases between the two germline ends. The CDR3 consists of 15 residues. Germline V gives CDR1 SGHTA, CDR2 FQGNSA. The CDR3 nucleotides are TGTGCCAGCAGCTTAGCAGGGGCCATCTACAATGAGCAGTTCTTC. This gives the protein CASSLAGAIYNEQFF.

The genes are TRBV20-1 and TRBJ1-5; D call uncertain. Germline CDR1 DFQATT, CDR2 SNEGSKA (reference sequence). Deletions cut 0 bases from V and 6 bases from J, with 21 bases between. The CDR3 extends over 17 amino acids. In DNA, the CDR3 is TGCAGTGCTAGAGATTTAAGGACCGGAGAAGGCTCTCAGCCCCAGCATTTT. Translated: CSARDLRTGEGSQPQHF.

V gene TRBV7-2 combines with J gene TRBJ2-1; TRBD2 aligns across 9 bases. The CDR3 is 16 amino acids. The germline CDR1 and CDR2 sequences are SGHTA and FQGNSA. The V gene end was trimmed by 1 base and the J gene end by 5 bases; junction bases not matched to a gene: 6. The CDR3 sequence is CASSLGGRAGNNEQFF. The CDR3 bases are TGTGCCAGCAGCTTAGGCGGGAGGGCCGGTAACAATGAGCAGTTCTTC.

J is TRBJ2-7 and V is TRBV3-1, with D possibly matching TRBD1 (5 bases). CDR1 is LGHDT and CDR2 is YNNKEL in the germline V gene (reference sequence). This CDR3 region has 16 residues. Deletions cut 1 base from V and 3 bases from J, with 16 bases between. CDR3 protein: CASSQGYETAYYEQYF. The CDR3 DNA follows: TGTGCCAGCAGCCAAGGGTATGAGACAGCCTACTACGAGCAGTACTTC.

CDR3 DNA: TGTGCCAGCAGCTTGGAACAGGGGATAAGGGAGACCCAGTACTTC. Translation: CASSLEQGIRETQYF. The gene calls are TRBV5-6 and TRBJ2-5; 7 bases map to TRBD1. Trimming at V came to 0 bases and at J to 5 bases, leaving 7 bases not matched to a gene. The CDR3 is 15 amino acids. Germline assignment: CDR1 SGHDT and CDR2 YYEEEE.

The V gene is TRBV27, the J gene TRBJ2-7, with 14 nucleotides matching TRBD2. Germline CDR1 and CDR2: MNHEY and SMNVEV (reference sequence). J gave up 2 bases and V 3 bases, and 9 bases lay outside the gene matches. This CDR3 region has 18 residues. CDR3 amino acids: CASSLGTSGSVYPYEQYF. In DNA form, the CDR3 reads TGTGCCAGCAGTTTGGGGACTAGCGGGAGTGTCTACCCCTACGAGCAGTACTTC.

The J gene is TRBJ2-5, the V gene TRBV6-1; weak D call: TRBD1 (5 bases). V was trimmed by 6 bases and J by 2 bases, leaving 19 bases between them. Germline V gene data show CDR1 as MNHNS and CDR2 as SASEGT. The CDR3 sequence is 16 residues long. This CDR3 is CASRSRGRRGQETQYF. CDR3 coding DNA: TGTGCCAGCAGATCACGAGGCAGAAGGGGACAAGAGACCCAGTACTTC.